Listed here are 32 T cell receptor beta chains from one sample, sequenced in a study of cytomegalovirus exposure and HLA in healthy donors. Researchers ran the PCR with 60 Vbeta and 13 Jbeta primers. Profiled with immunoSEQ multiplex PCR; TCRdb holds only in-frame clones, not every one. This table holds about 120,000 clones, under 20% found once. The material sequenced was PBMCs. The receptor source for this set is a female donor in good health and CMV-seropositive.

The chain employs TRBV27 and TRBJ2-7, with TRBD1 as a possible D gene (6 bases). The ends were cut back, 1 base at V and 6 bases at J, with 13 bases in the middle. Germline V gives CDR1 MNHEY, CDR2 SMNVEV (reference sequence). The CDR3 runs to 14 residues. As DNA, the CDR3 is TGTGCCAGCAGTTTATTAGTCAGGGGTTCCGAGCAGTACTTC. Protein sequence: CASSLLVRGSEQYF.

This clone has a handful of counts. The rearrangement links TRBV4-1 to TRBJ2-7; possibly TRBD2 for D (5 bases). Between the trimmed V and J ends, which lost 1 base and 6 bases, there was a span of 10 bases. The CDR3 sequence is 13 residues long. Per germline, CDR1 MGHRA and CDR2 YSYEKL. The CDR3 coding sequence is TGCGCCAGCAGCCAAGGGCTAGCCACCGAGCAGTACTTC. Protein: CASSQGLATEQYF.

This clone was observed a few times. The chain recombines TRBV6-5 with TRBJ2-7; TRBD1 agrees at 7 bases. The CDR3 consists of 13 residues. V trimming: 6 bases; J trimming: 3 bases; junction bases outside the gene matches: 5. The germline gives CDR1 MNHEY, CDR2 SVGAGI. The CDR3 nucleotides are TGTGCCAGCAGGCAGGGACAGCTCTACGAGCAGTACTTC. Translation gives CASRQGQLYEQYF.

The table lists this clone with a few counts. The CDR3 loop is CASSILAGPTDTQYF. The DNA of the CDR3 is TGTGCCAGCAGCATTCTAGCGGGACCCACAGATACGCAGTATTTT. V and J are TRBV9 and TRBJ2-3, with TRBD2 matching over 9 bases. The trim removed 4 bases at V and 2 bases at J, leaving 5 bases unmatched. This CDR3 is 15 amino acids long. CDR1 SGDLS and CDR2 YYNGEE come from the germline V gene.

This clone came up a few times. The chain joins TRBV10-3 to TRBJ1-1, with 8 bases matching TRBD1. In germline, CDR1 is ENHRY, CDR2 SYGVKD. The CDR3 has 17 amino acids. The trim removed 4 bases at V and 5 bases at J, leaving 15 bases unmatched. The CDR3 nucleotides are TGTGCCATCAGTGGGACCATAAGGACAGGGAGGTTGACTGAAGCTTTCTTT. Translating it yields CAISGTIRTGRLTEAFF.

This clone has only a few counts. This chain joins TRBV9 and TRBJ2-2; no reliable D call. The CDR3 consists of 16 residues. With 4 bases removed from V and 1 base from J, the gap between germline ends came to 14 bases. Germline V lookup: CDR1 SGDLS, CDR2 YYNGEE. CDR3 residues: CASSPHLGGNTGELFF. As DNA, the CDR3 is TGTGCCAGCAGCCCTCACCTCGGCGGGAACACCGGGGAGCTGTTTTTT.

The CDR3 nucleotides are TGTGCCAGCAGCTTAGTCACCCTAGCGGGGGGGAGGACAGATACGCAGTATTTT. Translated, it gives CASSLVTLAGGRTDTQYF. The rearrangement links TRBV7-2 to TRBJ2-3; 12 nucleotides agree with TRBD2. CDR3 size: 18 residues. Trimming removed 1 base from V and 3 bases from J; junction bases left unmatched: 8. Looked up from germline, CDR1 is SGHTA and CDR2 is FQGNSA.

The table lists this clone with a few counts. At one boundary the junction diverges from the germline segment, which might be a read error. The genes are TRBV7-7 and TRBJ2-2, with D possibly being TRBD2 (5 bases). Germline assignment: CDR1 SSHAT and CDR2 FNYEAQ (reference sequence). The CDR3 contains 14 residues. The CDR3, as DNA: TGTGCTAGCAGCTTAGTAGCCCGGGACGGGGAGCTGTTTTTT. Translated, it gives CASSLVARDGELFF. Using reference TRBV7-7 and TRBJ2-2 for the parts outside the CDR3, the full variable domain is GAGVSQSPRYKVTKRGQDVTLRCDPISSHATLYWYQQALGQGPEFLTYFNYEAQPDKSGLPSDRFSAERPEGSISTLTIQRTEQRDSAMYRCASSLVARDGELFFGEGSRLTVL.

V is TRBV9 and J is TRBJ1-4; D is unclear. V dropped 4 bases and J dropped 8 bases, with 15 bases sitting between them. Germline CDR1 SGDLS, CDR2 YYNGEE. The CDR3 length is 14 residues. CDR3: CASSPGPPGEKLFF. Written as DNA, the CDR3 is TGTGCCAGCAGCCCCGGGCCCCCGGGGGAAAAACTGTTTTTT.

In this sample, this clone turned up a few times. The chain has TRBV5-1 and TRBJ2-1; 12 nucleotides match TRBD2. Germline V gene sequence: CDR1 SGHRS, CDR2 YFSETQ. After removal of 0 bases from V and 8 bases from J, the junction contained 6 bases not matched to a gene. The CDR3 covers 16 residues. CDR3 in DNA: TGCGCCAGCAGCTTGGTAGGACTAGCGGGGAGTGATGAGCAGTTCTTC. It is translated as CASSLVGLAGSDEQFF.

The chain joins TRBV5-1 to TRBJ2-7; 7 bases map to TRBD2. This CDR3 region has 16 residues. Trimming removed 0 bases from V and 3 bases from J; junction bases left unmatched: 9. Germline V CDR1 and CDR2: SGHRS, YFSETQ. CDR3 sequence: CASSLGPRGGSYEQYF. In nucleotides, the CDR3 is TGCGCCAGCAGCTTGGGCCCCCGGGGCGGGAGCTACGAGCAGTACTTC.

The chain recombines TRBV28 with TRBJ2-1; D remains ambiguous. Germline V gene sequence: CDR1 MDHEN, CDR2 SYDVKM. V was clipped by 5 bases and J by 6 bases, with 11 bases between them. The CDR3 runs to 13 residues. The CDR3 nucleotides read TGTGCCAGCAGTCCTCCGGGTCTCAATGAGCAGTTCTTC. Protein product: CASSPPGLNEQFF.

The table lists this clone with many counts. The chain combines TRBV7-6 with TRBJ1-1; 10 bases are shared with TRBD1. The CDR3 is 15 residues long. Germline V gives CDR1 SGHVS, CDR2 FNYEAQ. The V segment lost 3 bases and the J segment 6 bases; nucleotides outside the gene matches: 7. The CDR3 is CASSFWTGGFPEAFF. CDR3 sequence (DNA): TGTGCCAGCAGCTTTTGGACAGGGGGGTTTCCTGAAGCTTTCTTT.

The chain employs TRBV5-4 and TRBJ1-6; 7 nucleotides agree with TRBD1. The CDR3 totals 16 residues. CDR1 and CDR2 (germline): SGHNT, YYREEE (reference sequence). The V and J ends lost 3 bases and 7 bases, in that order; junction bases with no gene match: 10. The CDR3 region is CASSWGQGQSNSPLHF. The CDR3 bases are TGTGCCAGCAGCTGGGGGCAGGGACAGTCCAATTCACCCCTCCACTTT.

V usage is TRBV6-5 and J usage is TRBJ2-7; tentative D call: TRBD2 (6 bases). Germline V gives CDR1 MNHEY, CDR2 SVGAGI. The V end lost 7 bases, the J end lost 3 bases, and 13 bases lay between the germline ends. The CDR3 extends over 13 amino acids. The CDR3 DNA reads TGTGCCAGCACTCGCGGGACCCTCTACGAGCAGTACTTC. It yields the protein CASTRGTLYEQYF.

This clone was detected once. An end of the junction differs from the germline gene, which may be a read error. V gene TRBV7-7 combines with J gene TRBJ2-2; D is perhaps TRBD1 (5 bases). The CDR3 spans 14 residues. Germline V lookup: CDR1 SSHAT, CDR2 FNYEAQ (reference sequence). The CDR3 reads CASSPTANTGELFF. The CDR3, as DNA: TGTGCTAGCAGCCCGACAGCGAACACCGGGGAGCTGTTTTTT.

The chain has TRBV19 and TRBJ2-1; 7 nucleotides agree with TRBD2. There are 15 residues in the CDR3. Germline trimming cut 3 bases from V and 4 bases from J; bases unmatched to any gene: 6. Per the germline V gene, CDR1 is LNHDA and CDR2 is SQIVND (reference sequence). The CDR3 protein is CASSIKTGGYNEQFF. The DNA for the CDR3 is TGTGCCAGTAGTATTAAGACGGGAGGATACAATGAGCAGTTCTTC.

This clone was counted only a few times. This likely traces to a read error, being one base from a far larger clone. The J gene is TRBJ2-5, the V gene TRBV7-9; the D gene is possibly TRBD2 (5 bases). The DNA end favors TRBJ2-7, so the J call may be wrong. This CDR3 region has 13 residues. Germline CDR1 and CDR2: SEHNR and FQNEAQ (reference sequence). The CDR3 sequence is CASSFRGSYEQYF. The CDR3 DNA is TGTGCCAGCAGTTTTAGAGGGTCCTACGAGCAGTACTTC.

This clone was detected only a few times. The gene calls are TRBV5-4 and TRBJ1-2; maybe TRBD1 (6 bases). The CDR3 extends over 15 amino acids. The germline V and J ends were trimmed by 4 bases and 4 bases, with 17 bases remaining between them. Germline V gives CDR1 SGHNT, CDR2 YYREEE (reference sequence). The CDR3 DNA reads as TGTGCCAGCAGCCACGGGGGGGGGCCTCTCTATGGCTACACCTTC. Translation: CASSHGGGPLYGYTF.

This clone was seen a single time. This chain uses TRBV7-6 with TRBJ2-5; 14 bases match TRBD2. The V and J ends lost 5 bases and 5 bases, in that order; junction bases with no gene match: 7. CDR3 length: 16 amino acids. Germline-derived CDR1 and CDR2 are SGHVS and FNYEAQ. DNA for the CDR3: TGTGCCAGCAGCCAACCGGGACTAGCGGGAGTGGAGACCCAGTACTTC. Protein: CASSQPGLAGVETQYF.

This clone came up a few times. This rearrangement joins TRBV9 to TRBJ2-3, with unresolved D. Trimming took 3 bases from V and 4 from J, leaving 3 bases between them. Looked up from germline, CDR1 is SGDLS and CDR2 is YYNGEE. The CDR3 is 11 residues long. The DNA of the CDR3 is TGTGCCAGCAGCGCCGCAGATACGCAGTATTTT. Translation gives CASSAADTQYF. The whole variable domain, remainder taken from reference TRBV9 and TRBJ2-3, is DSGVTQTPKHLITATGQRVTLRCSPRSGDLSVYWYQQSLDQGLQFLIQYYNGEERAKGNILERFSAQQFPDLHSELNLSSLELGDSALYFCASSAADTQYFGPGTRLTVL.

A few counts support this clone. This sequence joins TRBV5-1 and TRBJ2-3; 8 bases match TRBD2. The junction had 3 bases not matched to a gene; V was cut back by 0 bases and J by 0 bases. CDR3 size: 16 residues. Germline-derived CDR1 and CDR2 are SGHRS and YFSETQ. CDR3 sequence: CASSLAASGSTDTQYF. The CDR3 coding sequence is TGCGCCAGCAGCTTGGCGGCTAGCGGGAGCACAGATACGCAGTATTTT.

This clone was counted a few times. The V and J genes are TRBV9 and TRBJ2-2; 12 bases align to TRBD2. Germline CDR1 reads SGDLS; CDR2 reads YYNGEE. Unmatched junction bases numbered 4, after V lost 3 bases and J lost 4 bases. The CDR3 has 16 residues. This CDR3 reads CASSDLAGGLTGELFF. The CDR3 DNA follows: TGTGCCAGCAGCGATCTAGCGGGAGGGCTCACCGGGGAGCTGTTTTTT.

This chain joins TRBV4-3 and TRBJ2-7; D might be TRBD1 (5 bases). V was cut by 2 bases and J by 6 bases, with 11 bases left in between. The CDR3 extends over 13 amino acids. Germline CDR1 LGHNA, CDR2 YSLEER. CDR3 sequence reads: CASSQQGDLEQYF. CDR3 DNA sequence: TGCGCCAGCAGCCAACAGGGTGACCTCGAGCAGTACTTC.

The chain carries TRBV6-5 and TRBJ2-7; 10 nucleotides line up with TRBD2. The CDR3 is 15 amino acids. Germline loops: CDR1 MNHEY, CDR2 SVGAGI. V shed 6 bases, J shed 6 bases, and the junction held 11 bases outside the gene matches. The CDR3 sequence: CASRDSGRLSREQYF. The DNA for the CDR3 is TGTGCCAGCAGGGATAGCGGGAGGTTGTCTCGCGAGCAGTACTTC.

In its sample, this clone was seen a few times. The chain carries TRBV29-1 and TRBJ1-2, with 7 bases matching TRBD1. Germline-derived CDR1 and CDR2 are SQVTM and ANQGSEA. The CDR3 is made up of 12 amino acids. Germline trimming cut 6 bases from V and 4 bases from J; bases unmatched to any gene: 5. The CDR3 DNA follows: TGCAGCGTCCAGAGACAGGGCTATGGCTACACCTTC. The encoded protein is CSVQRQGYGYTF.

The chain employs TRBV6-1 and TRBJ2-1; 9 nucleotides agree with TRBD2. J lost 5 bases, V lost 3 bases, and 14 bases had no gene match. The CDR3 length is 18 residues. From germline, CDR1 is MNHNS and CDR2 SASEGT. CDR3: CASSESLDWASGDNEQFF. CDR3 sequence (DNA): TGTGCCAGCAGTGAGTCTCTGGACTGGGCTAGCGGGGACAATGAGCAGTTCTTC.

This clone was observed a few times. The V and J genes are TRBV28 and TRBJ2-5; D unresolved. The V end was cut by 3 bases, the J end by 5 bases, with 4 bases between. This CDR3 has 11 amino acids. The germline gives CDR1 MDHEN, CDR2 SYDVKM. CDR3 nucleotide sequence: TGTGCCAGCAGTTTTTCGGAGACCCAGTACTTC. It is translated as CASSFSETQYF.

This clone was counted only a few times. The chain has TRBV10-3 and TRBJ2-3; 9 bases are shared with TRBD2. The germline V gene has CDR1 ENHRY and CDR2 SYGVKD. V shed 4 bases, J shed 2 bases, and the junction held 7 bases outside the gene matches. The CDR3 sequence is 16 residues long. The CDR3 nucleotides are TGTGCCATCAGTGCCCCTAGCGGGGCCGTCACAGATACGCAGTATTTT. As protein: CAISAPSGAVTDTQYF.

The chain employs TRBV6-1 and TRBJ2-2; D unresolved. The germline V and J ends were trimmed by 0 bases and 7 bases, with 15 bases remaining between them. This CDR3 region has 16 residues. Germline V gene lookup returns CDR1 MNHNS and CDR2 SASEGT. For the CDR3, the DNA is TGTGCCAGCAGTGAAGCCGTGGGCAGGATCCGCGGGGAGCTGTTTTTT. This codes for CASSEAVGRIRGELFF.

This clone was recorded a few times. The V and J genes are TRBV30 and TRBJ2-1, with 11 positions matching TRBD2. The CDR3 contains 17 residues. The ends lost 2 bases at V and 10 bases at J; junction bases unmatched: 16. Germline assignment: CDR1 GTSNPN and CDR2 SVGIG (reference sequence). CDR3 nucleotide sequence: TGTGCCTGGAGTCTTCCAAGAACTAGCGGGGGTCGGGTCGAGCAGTTCTTC. The encoded protein is CAWSLPRTSGGRVEQFF.

This clone occurred a few times. The rearrangement joins TRBV4-1 to TRBJ2-1; weak D call: TRBD1 (5 bases). V lost 3 bases and J lost 6, with 18 bases in between. CDR3 length: 16 amino acids. Germline CDR1 MGHRA, CDR2 YSYEKL. Here the CDR3 DNA reads TGCGCCAGCAGCCATCGTCAATCCCAACAGGCCAATGAGCAGTTCTTC. It specifies CASSHRQSQQANEQFF.